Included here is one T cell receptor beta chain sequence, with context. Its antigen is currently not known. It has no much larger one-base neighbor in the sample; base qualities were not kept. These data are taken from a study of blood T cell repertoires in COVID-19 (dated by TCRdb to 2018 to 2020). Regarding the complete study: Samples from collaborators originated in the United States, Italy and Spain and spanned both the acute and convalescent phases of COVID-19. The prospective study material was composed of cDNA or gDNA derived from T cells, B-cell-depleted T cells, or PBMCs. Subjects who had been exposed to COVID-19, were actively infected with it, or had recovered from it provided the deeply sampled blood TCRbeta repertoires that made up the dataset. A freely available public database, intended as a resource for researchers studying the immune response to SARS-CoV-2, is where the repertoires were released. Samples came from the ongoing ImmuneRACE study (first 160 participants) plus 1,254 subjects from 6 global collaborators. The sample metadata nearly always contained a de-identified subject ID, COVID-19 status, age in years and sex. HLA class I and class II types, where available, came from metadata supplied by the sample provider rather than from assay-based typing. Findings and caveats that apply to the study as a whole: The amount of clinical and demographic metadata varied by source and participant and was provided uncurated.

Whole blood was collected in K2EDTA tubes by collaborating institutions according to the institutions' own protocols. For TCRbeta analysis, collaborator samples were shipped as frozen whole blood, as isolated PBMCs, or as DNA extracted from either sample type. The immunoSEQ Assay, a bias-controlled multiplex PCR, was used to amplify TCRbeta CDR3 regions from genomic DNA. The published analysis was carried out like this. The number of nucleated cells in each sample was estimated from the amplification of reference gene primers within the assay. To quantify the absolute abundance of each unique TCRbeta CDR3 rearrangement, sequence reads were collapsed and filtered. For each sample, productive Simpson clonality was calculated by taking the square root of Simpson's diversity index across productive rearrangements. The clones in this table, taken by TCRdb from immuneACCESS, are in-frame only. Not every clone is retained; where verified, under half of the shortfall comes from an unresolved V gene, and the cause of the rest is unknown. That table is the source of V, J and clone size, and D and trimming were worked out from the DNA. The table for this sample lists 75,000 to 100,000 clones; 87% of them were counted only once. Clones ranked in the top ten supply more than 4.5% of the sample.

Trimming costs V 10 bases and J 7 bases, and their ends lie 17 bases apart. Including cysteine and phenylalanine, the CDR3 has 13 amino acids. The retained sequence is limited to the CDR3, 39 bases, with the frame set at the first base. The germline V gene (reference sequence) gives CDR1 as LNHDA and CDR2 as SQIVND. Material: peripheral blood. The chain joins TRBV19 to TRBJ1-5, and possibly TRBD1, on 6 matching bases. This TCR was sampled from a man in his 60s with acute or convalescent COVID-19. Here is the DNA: TGTGCCACCCAGGTGGGGGGGCGACAGCCCCAGCATTTT. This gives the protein CATQVGGRQPQHF. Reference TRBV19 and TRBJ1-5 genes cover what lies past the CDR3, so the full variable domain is DGGITQSPKYLFRKEGQNVTLSCEQNLNHDAMYWYRQDPGQGLRLIYYSQIVNDFQKGDIAEGYSVSREKKESFPLTVTSAQKNPTAFYLCATQVGGRQPQHFGDGTRLSIL.